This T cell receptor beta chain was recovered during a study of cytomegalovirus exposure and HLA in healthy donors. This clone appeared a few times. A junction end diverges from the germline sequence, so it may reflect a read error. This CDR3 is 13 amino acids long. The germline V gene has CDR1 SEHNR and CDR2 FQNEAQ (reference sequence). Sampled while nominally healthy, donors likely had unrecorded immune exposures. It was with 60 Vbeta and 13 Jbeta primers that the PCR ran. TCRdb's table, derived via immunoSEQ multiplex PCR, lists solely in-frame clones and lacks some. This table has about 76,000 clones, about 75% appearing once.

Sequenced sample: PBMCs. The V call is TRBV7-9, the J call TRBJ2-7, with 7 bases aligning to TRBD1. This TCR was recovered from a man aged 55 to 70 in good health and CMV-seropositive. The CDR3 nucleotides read TGTTCCAGCAGCTTAGGGGGCGGCAATCCGGAGTACTTC. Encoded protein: CSSSLGGGNPEYF.